This T cell receptor (beta chain) was sequenced during a study of shared clonotypes between healthy human individuals. For the study at large: CD4 naive and CD4 memory each took three plates per donor, while CD8 naive took two and CD8 memory one.

Concerning this clone: Its antigen is currently unknown.

The CDR3 runs 17 residues. Germline CDR1 reads SGHAT; CDR2 reads FQNNGV. V gave up 1 base and J gave up 0 bases, with 14 bases separating them. Deep level was the assay's run setting. Only in-frame clones appear in the TCRdb table, and some are missing; sequencing was by immunoSEQ multiplex PCR. The table has nearly 1,000,000 clones, approximately 80% seen once; the top ten hold about 1.5%. Regarding the study as a whole: Roughly 5% of naive CD4 clonotypes were common to a few donors. Larger richness was generally estimated for naive than memory subsets.

The chain is built from TRBV11-2 and TRBJ2-3; no definite D call. This TCR came from a man between 18 and 29 years old in good health. Material for sequencing was memory CD4+ T cells sorted from blood. Specified subset: CD45RA-negative fraction. As DNA, the CDR3 is TGTGCCAGCAGCTTAGTTTGGTCAGCAACTAGCACAGATACGCAGTATTTT. The encoded protein is CASSLVWSATSTDTQYF.